This T cell receptor (beta chain) was recorded in a study of identifying expanded T cells in peripheral blood (dated by TCRdb to 2018 to 2020). Concerning the study at large: Technical replicates were generated by sequencing separate aliquots of the same genomic DNA pool, with four replicates compared pairwise. General conclusions and limits of the study: About 1.3 differentially abundant clones were flagged by the binomial model between technical replicates, whereas about 15 and 18 were flagged over roughly two weeks and four weeks, respectively. Variance in clone template counts between roughly two-week samples significantly increased with total template count across all healthy donors. Across all healthy-donor time intervals, the beta-binomial model significantly lowered both the number of clones called differentially abundant and the false-positive rate. The authors expected that over much longer intervals, such as months to years, biological variance in healthy repertoires might increase even further.

Counted from cysteine to phenylalanine, this CDR3 has 16 amino acids. Just the 48-base CDR3 DNA is kept, in frame starting at base 1. Via the germline V gene, CDR1 is SNHLY and CDR2 FYNNEI. V lost 6 bases and J lost 8 bases, and the count of bases not matched to a germline gene is 12. This clone was observed once. Its antigen is not yet known. One base away there is no much larger clone; base qualities are not given. During the collection period, no infections or other immune events were recorded for the healthy donors. To calibrate time-dependent variance in a beta-binomial model of T-cell clone differential abundance, blood repertoires from healthy donors were used as a training cohort. The training cohort was composed of some ten healthy donors, 3 female and 7 male. On average the donors were about 40 years old, and their ages spanned about 29 to 65 years. Whole blood was collected from each healthy donor at three time points spaced two to three weeks apart and obtained from a commercial supplier. For immunosequencing, genomic DNA was extracted from unsorted whole blood.

The immunoSEQ Assay, which uses bias-controlled multiplex PCR amplification of genomic DNA, was used to profile TCRbeta CDR3 regions. The original pipeline was this. The absolute abundance of each unique TCRbeta CDR3 region was quantified after sequences were collapsed and filtered. Differential abundance was tested with a binomial (Fisher-equivalent) model and with a beta-binomial model adding time-dependent variance fitted from healthy donors. Clones with fewer than 5 combined templates were removed, and differential abundance was called for clones with a Benjamini-Hochberg FDR below 0.01. In the beta-binomial model, variance was expressed as a function of the total template count across the two samples, in the form v = (b*log(k)+a)^2. Held by TCRdb, this immuneACCESS table contains in-frame sequences only and omits some clones. Under half of the omission traces to an unresolved V gene where checked; the cause of the rest is unknown. The D gene and trimming were derived from the DNA, and the V and J assignments and clone size from that table. A total of under 150,000 clones appear in this sample, 75% to 90% of them only once. Of the sample, 8.4% falls within the top ten clones.

The TCR comes from a person between 18 and 70 years old in good health. Recombination linked TRBV2 to TRBJ2-1, with 11 bases aligning to TRBD2. Sequencing was performed on blood. In nucleotides, the sequence is TGTGCCAGCAGCAAAGTGCTAGCGGGAGGACGAGATGAGCAGTTCTTC. It codes for CASSKVLAGGRDEQFF.